In this sample, the clone carrying this T cell receptor beta chain turned up once. Antigen specificity is unknown. This record comes from a study of cytomegalovirus exposure and HLA in healthy donors. Study results and limitations: In all likelihood, a cluster of highly shared sequence variants was a sequencing artifact.

PCR primers comprised 60 Vbeta and 13 Jbeta primers. In the study's own analysis: Unique TCR beta chains numbered 80 million to 95 million in a later analysis, with roughly 10 million shared. TCRdb keeps only in-frame clones here, not all; method: immunoSEQ multiplex PCR. V and J calls and clone size are those listed in that table; D and trimming were worked out from the DNA. The sample has 90,000 to 150,000 clones, roughly 87% seen once; the top ten hold around 1.6%. The germline V gene encodes CDR1 MNHEY and CDR2 SMNVEV (reference sequence). The germline V and J ends were trimmed by 5 bases and 4 bases, with 14 bases remaining between them. This CDR3 is 14 amino acids long.

The sequence was obtained from a young woman in good health and CMV-seronegative. The sequencing sample was made of PBMCs. The rearrangement joins TRBV27 to TRBJ1-2, with a weak D call TRBD1 (6 bases). The CDR3 nucleotides are TGTGCCAGCAGTCCCGGGAGGGGGGGCTATGGCTACACCTTC. Its protein is CASSPGRGGYGYTF.